This T cell receptor beta chain stems from a study of OX40 agonist ivuxolimab in advanced cancers. Regarding the study as a whole: Low normalized clonal expansion also occurred in some nonresponding patients. The study found that CD8+ T cells averaged more expanded clones than CD4+. No antigen was identified for the clonally expanded peripheral T cells. Some of the lowest clonal expansion was seen in partial responders at 0.1-3.0 mg/kg.

Clones were sequenced by immunoSEQ multiplex PCR, and TCRdb holds only the in-frame ones, with some missing. The sample lists approximately 27,000 clones, roughly 83% occurring once. With respect to this clone: Its antigen is unidentified.

V trimming: 1 base; J trimming: 7 bases; junction bases outside the gene matches: 12. In germline, CDR1 is SGHRS, CDR2 YFSETQ. CDR3 length: 16 residues. The chain combines TRBV5-1 with TRBJ2-7; 9 bases map to TRBD1. This TCR came from an adult with an advanced solid tumor such as melanoma, head and neck, liver or kidney cancer. Material: CD4+ or CD8+ T cells sorted from blood, obtained in a trial of the OX40 agonist ivuxolimab. CDR3 region: CASSLRTGAGVEEQYF. The CDR3 DNA follows: TGCGCCAGCAGCTTGAGGACAGGGGCTGGGGTGGAAGAGCAGTACTTC. The full variable domain, with the rest looked up from reference TRBV5-1 and TRBJ2-7, is KAGVTQTPRYLIKTRGQQVTLSCSPISGHRSVSWYQQTPGQGLQFLFEYFSETQRNKGNFPGRFSGRQFSNSRSEMNVSTLELGDSALYLCASSLRTGAGVEEQYFGPGTRLTVT.